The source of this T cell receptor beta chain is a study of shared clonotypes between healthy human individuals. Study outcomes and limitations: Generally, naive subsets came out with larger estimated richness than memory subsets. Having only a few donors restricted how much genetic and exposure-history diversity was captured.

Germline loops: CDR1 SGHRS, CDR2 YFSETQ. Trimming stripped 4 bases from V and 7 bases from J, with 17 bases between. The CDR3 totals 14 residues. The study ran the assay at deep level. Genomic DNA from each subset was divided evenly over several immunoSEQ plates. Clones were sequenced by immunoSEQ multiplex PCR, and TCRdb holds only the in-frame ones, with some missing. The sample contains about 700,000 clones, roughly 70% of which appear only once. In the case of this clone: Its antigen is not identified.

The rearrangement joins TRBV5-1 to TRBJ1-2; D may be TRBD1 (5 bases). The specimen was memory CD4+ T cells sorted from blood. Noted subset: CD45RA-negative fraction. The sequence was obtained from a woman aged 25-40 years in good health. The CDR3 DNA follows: TGCGCCAGCAGCGGCGGGACGCGGAGGATTGGCTACACCTTC. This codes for CASSGGTRRIGYTF.